The source of this T cell receptor beta chain is a study of blood T cells in healthy people across ages. On the study more broadly: Roughly one uniquely barcoded beta molecule per two T cells was captured.

A second PCR, run for about 7 to 12 cycles, used a sample-barcoded 5' primer plus a J-beta primer mix. TCRdb reprocessed the 5' RACE reads via MiXCR and lists one record per CDR3 protein. The sample lists some 1.5 million distinct CDR3 sequences; about 42% were seen once. Each donor was a healthy Caucasian individual from Russia, aged about 6 to 100. In its sample, this clonotype was seen a few times. The V end was cut by 2 bases, the J end by 4 bases, with 11 bases between. CDR3 size: 14 residues. CDR1 and CDR2 (germline): SEHNR, FQNEAQ (reference sequence). The source is a woman aged 18-29 years in good health. The sample comprised blood. The chain uses TRBV7-9 and TRBJ1-2; D unclear. CDR3 in amino acids: CASSLSVSGYGYTF. DNA for the CDR3: TGTGCCAGCAGCTTAAGCGTGTCCGGCTATGGCTACACCTTC.